These T cell receptor beta chains were read from a single sample in a study of T cell responses to AZD1222 COVID-19 vaccine. The repertoire was sequenced with immunoSEQ multiplex PCR; TCRdb's copy has only in-frame clones and lacks some. The sample lists 100,000 to 150,000 clones; approximately 84% were seen once. Here the sequenced sample was peripheral blood, taken on day 0 of AZD1222 vaccination. The source is an adult in good health. Both conserved end residues are part of each CDR3. D genes are given only for firm matches. Expanded clones get a size class; other rows say once, few or many, or leave the size out.

D,V,J,size,CDR3,DNA
NA,TRBV10-3,TRBJ2-3,few,CATGGWGTPGDTQYF,TGTGCCACCGGAGGTTGGGGGACTCCCGGGGATACGCAGTATTTT
TRBD1,TRBV9,TRBJ2-7,NA,CASSVGQGLYEQYF,TGTGCCAGCAGCGTAGGACAGGGGCTCTACGAGCAGTACTTC
TRBD1,TRBV5-1,TRBJ1-1,NA,CASSLGQGKTEAFF,TGCGCCAGCAGCTTGGGACAGGGTAAGACTGAAGCTTTCTTT
NA,TRBV27,TRBJ2-3,NA,CASSLQFTDTQYF,TGTGCCAGCAGCTTACAATTCACAGATACGCAGTATTTT
NA,TRBV7-8,TRBJ1-1,NA,CASSPGRSSTEAFF,TGTGCCAGCAGCCCAGGTCGGAGCTCCACTGAAGCTTTCTTT
NA,TRBV7-9,TRBJ1-2,few,CASSLGRDYGYTF,TGTGCCAGCAGCTTAGGCAGGGACTATGGCTACACCTTC
NA,TRBV2,TRBJ2-1,NA,CASSPSSSYNEQFF,TGTGCCAGCAGTCCTAGCAGCTCCTACAATGAGCAGTTCTTC
TRBD1,TRBV18,TRBJ1-2,NA,CASSPKDRGANYGYTF,TGTGCCAGCTCACCGAAGGACAGGGGCGCTAACTATGGCTACACCTTC
NA,TRBV18,TRBJ1-1,NA,CASSPWEQNTEAFF,TGTGCCAGCTCACCGTGGGAGCAGAACACTGAAGCTTTCTTT
TRBD1,TRBV4-1,TRBJ1-4,NA,CASSWDRGEKLFF,TGCGCCAGCAGTTGGGACAGGGGTGAAAAACTGTTTTTT
NA,TRBV7-9,TRBJ1-5,NA,CASSSDGDQPQHF,TGTGCCAGCAGCTCCGACGGGGATCAGCCCCAGCATTTT
NA,TRBV7-8,TRBJ2-7,NA,CASSLVSGPYEQYF,TGTGCCAGCAGCTTAGTCTCGGGTCCCTACGAGCAGTACTTC
TRBD1,TRBV3-1/TRBV3-2,TRBJ1-6,NA,CASSQGAQGAYSPLHF,TGTGCCAGCAGCCAAGGGGCACAGGGGGCTTATTCACCCCTCCACTTT
TRBD1,TRBV11-3,TRBJ2-1,NA,CASSSQGQGRWNEQFF,TGTGCCAGCAGCTCACAGGGACAGGGGAGGTGGAATGAGCAGTTCTTC
TRBD2,TRBV18,TRBJ2-1,NA,CASSPPGGTGDNEQFF,TGTGCCAGCTCACCACCGGGGGGGACGGGGGACAATGAGCAGTTCTTC
TRBD2,TRBV6-4,TRBJ2-1,NA,CASSDSRGGYNEQFF,TGTGCCAGCAGTGACTCGCGGGGGGGTTACAATGAGCAGTTCTTC
NA,TRBV2,TRBJ1-2,once,CASSIRDTHGYTF,TGTGCCAGCAGTATCCGGGACACGCATGGCTACACCTTC